This TCR beta chain was identified during a study of technical replicates of blood from several donors. Germline V gene lookup returns CDR1 SGHDT and CDR2 YYEEEE. The germline V and J ends were trimmed by 0 bases and 4 bases, with 8 bases remaining between them. The CDR3 loop spans 14 amino acids. Profiling relied on immunoSEQ multiplex PCR, and the TCRdb table lists in-frame clones only, not all of them. Among tens of thousands of clones listed, approximately 94% were seen once. Sequenced material: T cells isolated from PBMCs. This chain uses TRBV5-6 with TRBJ2-1; no clear D gene. This receptor was identified in a human donor in good health. DNA of the CDR3: TGTGCCAGCAGCTTGGTGGTCAGTTACAATGAGCAGTTCTTC. Translating it yields CASSLVVSYNEQFF. The full variable domain, completed using reference TRBV5-6 and TRBJ2-1, is DAGVTQSPTHLIKTRGQQVTLRCSPKSGHDTVSWYQQALGQGPQFIFQYYEEEERQRGNFPDRFSGHQFPNYSSELNVNALLLGDSALYLCASSLVVSYNEQFFGPGTRLTVL.